This T cell receptor (beta chain) was captured in a study of blood T cells in healthy people across ages. In this sample, this clonotype turned up once. For the second PCR, which ran for about 6 to 12 cycles, a sample-barcoded 5' primer and a J-beta primer mix were used. TCRdb passed the 5' RACE reads through MiXCR, listing each CDR3 protein once. The sample contains roughly 800,000 distinct CDR3 sequences, roughly 50% of which appear only once. The CDR3 extends over 14 amino acids. V lost 7 bases, J lost 9 bases, and 19 bases lay in between. Per the germline V gene, CDR1 is MGHRA and CDR2 is YSYEKL. The chain is built from TRBV4-1 and TRBJ2-1; D possibly corresponds to TRBD2 (5 bases). This receptor was taken from a man aged 25-40 years in good health. Material for sequencing was blood. DNA of the CDR3: TGCGCCAGCACACCTCGCCTCGAGCGGTGTGAGCAGTTCTTC. Translating it yields CASTPRLERCEQFF.